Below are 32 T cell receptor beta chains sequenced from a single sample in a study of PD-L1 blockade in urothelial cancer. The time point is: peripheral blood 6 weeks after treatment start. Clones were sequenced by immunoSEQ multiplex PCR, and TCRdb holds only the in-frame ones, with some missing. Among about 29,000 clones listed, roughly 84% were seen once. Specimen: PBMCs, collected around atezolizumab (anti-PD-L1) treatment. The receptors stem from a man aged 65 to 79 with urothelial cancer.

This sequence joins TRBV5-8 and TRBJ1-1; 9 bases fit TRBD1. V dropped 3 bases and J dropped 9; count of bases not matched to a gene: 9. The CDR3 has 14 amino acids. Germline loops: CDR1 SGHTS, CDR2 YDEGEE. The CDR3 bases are TGTGCCAGCAGCTACAAAACTACAGGGGGCAAAGCTTTCTTT. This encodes CASSYKTTGGKAFF.

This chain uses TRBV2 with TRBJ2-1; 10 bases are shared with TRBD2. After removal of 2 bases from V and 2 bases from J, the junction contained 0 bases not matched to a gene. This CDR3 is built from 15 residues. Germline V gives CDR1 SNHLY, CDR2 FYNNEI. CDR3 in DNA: TGTGCCAGCAGTGAACTAGCGGGAGCCTACAATGAGCAGTTCTTC. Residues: CASSELAGAYNEQFF.

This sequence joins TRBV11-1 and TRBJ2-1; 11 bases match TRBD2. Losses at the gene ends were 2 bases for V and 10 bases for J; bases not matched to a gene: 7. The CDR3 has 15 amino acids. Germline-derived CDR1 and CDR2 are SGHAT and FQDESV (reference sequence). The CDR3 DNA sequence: TGTGCCAGCAGCTTAAGACTAGCGGGATCCTTCGAGCAGTTCTTC. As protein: CASSLRLAGSFEQFF.

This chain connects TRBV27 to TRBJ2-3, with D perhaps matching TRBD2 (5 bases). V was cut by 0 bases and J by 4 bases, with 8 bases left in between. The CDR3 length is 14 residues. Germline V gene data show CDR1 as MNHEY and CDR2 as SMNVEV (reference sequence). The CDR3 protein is CASSLSVGADTQYF. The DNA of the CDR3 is TGTGCCAGCAGTTTATCGGTCGGGGCAGATACGCAGTATTTT.

For the CDR3, the DNA is TGTGCCAGCAGCTTAGGGGCAGGGCCCGCCTACGAGCAGTACTTC. The encoded protein is CASSLGAGPAYEQYF. The V and J genes are TRBV7-7 and TRBJ2-7, with D tentatively TRBD1 (5 bases). Germline CDR1 reads SSHAT; CDR2 reads FNYEAQ (reference sequence). The V end was cut by 1 base, the J end by 2 bases, with 12 bases between. The CDR3 has 15 residues. The full variable domain, its missing parts supplied by reference TRBV7-7 and TRBJ2-7, is GAGVSQSPRYKVTKRGQDVTLRCDPISSHATLYWYQQALGQGPEFLTYFNYEAQPDKSGLPSDRFSAERPEGSISTLTIQRTEQRDSAMYRCASSLGAGPAYEQYFGPGTRLTVT.

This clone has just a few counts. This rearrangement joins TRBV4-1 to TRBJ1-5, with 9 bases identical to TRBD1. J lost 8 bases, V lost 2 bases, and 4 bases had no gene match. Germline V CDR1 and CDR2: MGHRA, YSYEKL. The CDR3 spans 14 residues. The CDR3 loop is CASSQRQGDKPQHF. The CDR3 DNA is TGCGCCAGCAGCCAAAGACAGGGGGATAAGCCCCAGCATTTT.

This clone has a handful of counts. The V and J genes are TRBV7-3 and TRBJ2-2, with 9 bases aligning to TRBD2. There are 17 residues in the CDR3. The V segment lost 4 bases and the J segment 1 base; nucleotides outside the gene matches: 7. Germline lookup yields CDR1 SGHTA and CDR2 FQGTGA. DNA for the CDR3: TGTGCCAGCAGCTCCAGCGGGGGGTACCAGAACACCGGGGAGCTGTTTTTT. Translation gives CASSSSGGYQNTGELFF.

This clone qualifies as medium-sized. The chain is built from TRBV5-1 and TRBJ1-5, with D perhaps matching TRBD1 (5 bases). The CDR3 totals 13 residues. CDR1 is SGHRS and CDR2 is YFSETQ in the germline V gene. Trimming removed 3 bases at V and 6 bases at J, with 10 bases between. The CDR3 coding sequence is TGCGCCAGCAGCTCTGGGGGGGGTCAGCCCCAGCATTTT. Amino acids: CASSSGGGQPQHF.

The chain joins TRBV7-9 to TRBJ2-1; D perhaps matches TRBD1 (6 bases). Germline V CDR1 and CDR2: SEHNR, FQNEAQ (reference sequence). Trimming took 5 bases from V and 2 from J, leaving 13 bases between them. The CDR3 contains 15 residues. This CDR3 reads CASSPTGNTYNEQFF. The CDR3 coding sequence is TGTGCCAGCAGCCCAACAGGGAATACCTACAATGAGCAGTTCTTC. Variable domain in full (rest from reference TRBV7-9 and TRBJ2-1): DTGVSQNPRHKITKRGQNVTFRCDPISEHNRLYWYRQTLGQGPEFLTYFQNEAQLEKSRLLSDRFSAERPKGSFSTLEIQRTEQGDSAMYLCASSPTGNTYNEQFFGPGTRLTVL.

The CDR3 spells CASSFPGQALGVAEAFF. The CDR3 DNA sequence: TGTGCCAGCAGCTTTCCGGGACAGGCTCTGGGGGTGGCTGAAGCTTTCTTT. The rearrangement joins TRBV5-4 to TRBJ1-1, with 8 bases lining up with TRBD1. This CDR3 is 17 amino acids long. Germline CDR1 is SGHNT and CDR2 is YYREEE (reference sequence). J lost 6 bases, V lost 2 bases, and 15 bases had no gene match.

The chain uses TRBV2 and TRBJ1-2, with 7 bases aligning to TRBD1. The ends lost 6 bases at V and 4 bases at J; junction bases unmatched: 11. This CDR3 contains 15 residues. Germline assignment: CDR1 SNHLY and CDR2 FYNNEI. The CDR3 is CASRATTGDSYGYTF. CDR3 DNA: TGTGCCAGCAGGGCCACAACAGGGGATAGCTATGGCTACACCTTC.

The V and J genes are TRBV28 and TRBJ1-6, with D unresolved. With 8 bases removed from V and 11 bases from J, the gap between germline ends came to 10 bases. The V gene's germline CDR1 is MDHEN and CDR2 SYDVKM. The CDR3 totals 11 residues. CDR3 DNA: TGTGCCAGCCGAGGGTCCCCACCCCTCCACTTT. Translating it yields CASRGSPPLHF.

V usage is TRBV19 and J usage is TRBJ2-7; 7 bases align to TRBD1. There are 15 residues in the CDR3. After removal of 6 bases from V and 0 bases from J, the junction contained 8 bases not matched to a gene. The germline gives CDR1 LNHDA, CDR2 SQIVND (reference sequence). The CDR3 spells CASSSRGQPSYEQYF. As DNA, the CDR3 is TGTGCCAGTAGCAGCCGGGGACAGCCCTCCTACGAGCAGTACTTC.

The CDR3 region is CASSKSSGRVSNQPQHF. DNA of the CDR3: TGTGCCAGCAGCAAGAGCTCAGGGAGGGTAAGCAATCAGCCCCAGCATTTT. The chain uses TRBV28 and TRBJ1-5; a possible D gene is TRBD1 (5 bases). The CDR3 has 17 residues. Trimming took 6 bases from V and 1 from J, leaving 19 bases between them. Germline V gene lookup returns CDR1 MDHEN and CDR2 SYDVKM. The variable domain in full, completed from reference TRBV28 and TRBJ1-5, reads DVKVTQSSRYLVKRTGEKVFLECVQDMDHENMFWYRQDPGLGLRLIYFSYDVKMKEKGDIPEGYSVSREKKERFSLILESASTNQTSMYLCASSKSSGRVSNQPQHFGDGTRLSIL.

The CDR3 reads CASSPGSGGISNQPQHF. In DNA form, the CDR3 reads TGCGCCAGCAGCCCAGGGTCGGGAGGCATCAGCAATCAGCCCCAGCATTTT. The genes are TRBV5-1 and TRBJ1-5; perhaps TRBD1 as D (5 bases). V gave up 4 bases and J gave up 1 base, with 18 bases separating them. CDR3 length equals 17 residues. Per germline, CDR1 SGHRS and CDR2 YFSETQ.

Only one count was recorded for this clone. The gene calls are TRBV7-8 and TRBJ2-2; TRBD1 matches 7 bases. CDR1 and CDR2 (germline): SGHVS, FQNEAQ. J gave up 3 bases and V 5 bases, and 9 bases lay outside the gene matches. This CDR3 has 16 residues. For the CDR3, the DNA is TGTGCCAGCAGCCTTGCTGGGACAGAGGACACCGGGGAGCTGTTTTTT. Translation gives CASSLAGTEDTGELFF.

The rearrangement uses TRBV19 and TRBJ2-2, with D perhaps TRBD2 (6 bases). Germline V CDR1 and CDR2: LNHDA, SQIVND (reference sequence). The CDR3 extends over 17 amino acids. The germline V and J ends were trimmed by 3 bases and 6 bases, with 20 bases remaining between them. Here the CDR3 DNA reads TGTGCCAGTAGTATGGGGATGGCGGGGATTGGGGCCGGGGAGCTGTTTTTT. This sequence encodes CASSMGMAGIGAGELFF.

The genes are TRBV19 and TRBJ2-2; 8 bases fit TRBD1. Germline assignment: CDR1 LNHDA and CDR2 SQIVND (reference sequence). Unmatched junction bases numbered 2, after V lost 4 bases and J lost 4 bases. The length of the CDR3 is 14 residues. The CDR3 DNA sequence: TGTGCCAGTAGTACCGACAGGGGCACCGGGGAGCTGTTTTTT. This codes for CASSTDRGTGELFF. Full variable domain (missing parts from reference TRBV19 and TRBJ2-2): DGGITQSPKYLFRKEGQNVTLSCEQNLNHDAMYWYRQDPGQGLRLIYYSQIVNDFQKGDIAEGYSVSREKKESFPLTVTSAQKNPTAFYLCASSTDRGTGELFFGEGSRLTVL.

CDR3 coding DNA: TGCGCCAGCAGCCCTATAGCGGACCACAATGAGCAGTTCTTC. Encoded protein: CASSPIADHNEQFF. V and J are TRBV5-1 and TRBJ2-1; TRBD2 might be the D (6 bases). Trimming left V 4 bases short and J 5 bases short, with 13 bases between. The CDR3 is made up of 14 amino acids. Germline CDR1 SGHRS, CDR2 YFSETQ.

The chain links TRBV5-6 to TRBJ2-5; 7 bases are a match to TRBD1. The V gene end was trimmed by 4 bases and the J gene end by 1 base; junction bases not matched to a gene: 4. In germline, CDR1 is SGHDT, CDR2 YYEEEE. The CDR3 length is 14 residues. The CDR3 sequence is CASSLDRVQETQYF. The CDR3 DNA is TGTGCCAGCAGCCTTGACAGGGTCCAAGAGACCCAGTACTTC. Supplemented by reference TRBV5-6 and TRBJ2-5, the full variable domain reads DAGVTQSPTHLIKTRGQQVTLRCSPKSGHDTVSWYQQALGQGPQFIFQYYEEEERQRGNFPDRFSGHQFPNYSSELNVNALLLGDSALYLCASSLDRVQETQYFGPGTRLLVL.

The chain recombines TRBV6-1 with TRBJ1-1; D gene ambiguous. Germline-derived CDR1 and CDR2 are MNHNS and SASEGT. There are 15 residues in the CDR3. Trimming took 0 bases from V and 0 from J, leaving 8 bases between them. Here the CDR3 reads CASSEAAAVNTEAFF. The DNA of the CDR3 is TGTGCCAGCAGTGAAGCCGCGGCGGTGAACACTGAAGCTTTCTTT.

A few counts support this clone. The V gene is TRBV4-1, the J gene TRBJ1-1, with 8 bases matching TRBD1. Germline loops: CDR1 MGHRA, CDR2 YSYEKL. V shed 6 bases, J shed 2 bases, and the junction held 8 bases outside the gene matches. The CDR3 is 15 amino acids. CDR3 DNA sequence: TGCGCCAGCAGGCCAATTCAGGGGGCTAACACTGAAGCTTTCTTT. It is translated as CASRPIQGANTEAFF.

In nucleotides, the CDR3 is TGTGCCAGCAGCCAAGAGCCTAGGGGACAGGGTTTGGTCCTGTTTTTT. This sequence encodes CASSQEPRGQGLVLFF. The rearrangement joins TRBV4-2 to TRBJ2-2; TRBD1 matches 9 bases. This CDR3 contains 16 residues. Trimming removed 0 bases from V and 14 bases from J; junction bases left unmatched: 13. Germline V CDR1 and CDR2: LGHNA, YNFKEQ.

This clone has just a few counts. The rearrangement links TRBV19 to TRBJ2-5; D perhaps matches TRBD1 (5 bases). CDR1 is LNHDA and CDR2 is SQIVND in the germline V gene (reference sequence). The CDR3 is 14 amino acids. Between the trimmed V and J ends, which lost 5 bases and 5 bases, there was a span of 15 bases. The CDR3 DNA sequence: TGTGCCAGTAGTGCCACGCCGGCAGGGGAGACCCAGTACTTC. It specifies CASSATPAGETQYF.

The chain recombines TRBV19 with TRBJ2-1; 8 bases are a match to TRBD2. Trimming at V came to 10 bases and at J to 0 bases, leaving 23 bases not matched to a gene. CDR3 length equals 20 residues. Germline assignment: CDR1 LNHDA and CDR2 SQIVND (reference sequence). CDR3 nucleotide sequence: TGTGCCACTCGGGAGGGCGGGCAGGGGATTAAGCCGAGCTCCTACAATGAGCAGTTCTTC. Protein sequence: CATREGGQGIKPSSYNEQFF.

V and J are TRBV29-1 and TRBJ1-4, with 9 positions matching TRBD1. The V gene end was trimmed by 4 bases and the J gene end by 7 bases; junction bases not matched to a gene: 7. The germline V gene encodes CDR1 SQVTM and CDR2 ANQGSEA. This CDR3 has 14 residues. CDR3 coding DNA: TGCAGCGTTGTGGTTAGGGACAGGGCTGAAAAACTGTTTTTT. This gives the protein CSVVVRDRAEKLFF.

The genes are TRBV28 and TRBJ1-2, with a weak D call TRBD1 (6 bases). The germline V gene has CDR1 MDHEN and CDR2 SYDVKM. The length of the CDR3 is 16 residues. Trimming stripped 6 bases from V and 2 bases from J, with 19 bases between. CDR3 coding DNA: TGTGCCAGCAGGAACACCCGGGACACTTTAAACTATGGCTACACCTTC. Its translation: CASRNTRDTLNYGYTF.

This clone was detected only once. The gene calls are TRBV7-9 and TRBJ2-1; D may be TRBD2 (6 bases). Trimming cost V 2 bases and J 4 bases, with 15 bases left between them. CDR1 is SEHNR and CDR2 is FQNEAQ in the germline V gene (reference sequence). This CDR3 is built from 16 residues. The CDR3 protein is CASSLSRVGGYNEQFF. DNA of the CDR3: TGTGCCAGCAGCTTATCCCGGGTGGGGGGTTACAATGAGCAGTTCTTC.

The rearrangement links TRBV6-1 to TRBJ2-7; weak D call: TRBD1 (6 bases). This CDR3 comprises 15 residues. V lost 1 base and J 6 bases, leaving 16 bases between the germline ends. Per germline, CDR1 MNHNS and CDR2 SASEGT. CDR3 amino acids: CASSEVMGRGSEQYF. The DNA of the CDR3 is TGTGCCAGCAGTGAAGTAATGGGCAGGGGAAGCGAGCAGTACTTC.

Here the CDR3 DNA reads TGTGCCAGCAGCTTGGTTAGCGGGAACACCGGGGAGCTGTTTTTT. Translating it yields CASSLVSGNTGELFF. The chain recombines TRBV7-9 with TRBJ2-2, with D perhaps matching TRBD2 (6 bases). Germline V lookup: CDR1 SEHNR, CDR2 FQNEAQ (reference sequence). Deletions cut 3 bases from V and 1 base from J, with 9 bases between. This CDR3 contains 15 residues.

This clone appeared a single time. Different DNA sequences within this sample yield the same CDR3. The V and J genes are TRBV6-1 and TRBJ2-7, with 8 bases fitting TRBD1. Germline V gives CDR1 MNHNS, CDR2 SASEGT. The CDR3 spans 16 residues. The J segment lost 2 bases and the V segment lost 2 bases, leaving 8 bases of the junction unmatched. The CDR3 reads CASSEPGGSSPYEQYF. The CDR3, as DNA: TGTGCCAGCAGTGAACCAGGGGGCTCTTCCCCCTACGAGCAGTACTTC.

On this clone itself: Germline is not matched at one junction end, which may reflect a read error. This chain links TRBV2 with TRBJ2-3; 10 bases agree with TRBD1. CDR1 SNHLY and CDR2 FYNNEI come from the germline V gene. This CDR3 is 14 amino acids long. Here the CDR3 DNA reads TGTGCCCGCAGACAGGGGGCGGCCACAGATACGCAGTATTTT. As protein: CARRQGAATDTQYF.